This paragraph covers one T cell receptor (beta chain) sequence. Its target is unknown. This specimen belongs to a study of human T cells and chemical hapten exposure. General observations from the study: TCRs exceeding 1 in 1000 frequency stayed unchanged with DPC sensitization.

Unfractionated whole blood was the source from which total RNA was extracted. One entry per CDR3 protein results from TCRdb running MiXCR on the 5' RACE reads. The sample lists some 150,000 distinct CDR3 sequences; around 4.1% were seen once. This TCR came from a female donor in good health.

CDR3: CSASRTPRAYEQYF. DNA for the CDR3: TGCAGTGCTAGTCGGACTCCCCGTGCCTACGAGCAGTACTTC. V is TRBV20-1 and J is TRBJ2-7; possibly TRBD2 for D (5 bases). The CDR3 consists of 14 residues. Trimming pared 3 bases from V and 2 bases from J, leaving 14 bases between. Germline V CDR1 and CDR2: DFQATT, SNEGSKA (reference sequence).